This TCR beta chain comes out of a study of CD8 T cells in Susac syndrome. Overall study: There were Susac syndrome patients who were therapy-naive at blood draw, others on corticosteroids, and others on intravenous immunoglobulin alone.

FACS enriched CD8+ TEMRA cells, while bulk CD8+ and CD4+ were negatively isolated. A single count supports this clonotype. Random hexamers primed reverse transcription of about 0.45 to 1 ug RNA. In TCRdb, the immunoSEQ multiplex PCR reads were re-called with MiXCR into one record per CDR3 protein. The sample yields 70,000 to 100,000 distinct CDR3 sequences, roughly 95% seen once. The CDR3 runs 13 residues. The germline CDR1 and CDR2 sequences are LGHNA and YSLEER. The trim removed 2 bases at V and 7 bases at J, leaving 2 bases unmatched. The receptor was isolated from a human donor with Susac syndrome. J is TRBJ2-1 and V is TRBV4-3, with TRBD2 matching over 7 bases. Material for sequencing was CD8+ T cells from PBMCs. The CDR3 loop is CASSQFSGNEQFF. The CDR3 bases are TGCGCCAGCAGCCAATTTAGCGGGAATGAGCAGTTCTTC.